The 18 T cell receptor beta chains given below trace back to one sample, sequenced in a study of OX40 agonist ivuxolimab in advanced cancers. Using immunoSEQ multiplex PCR, the repertoire was profiled, and TCRdb retains in-frame clones only, with some absent. The sample lists roughly 61,000 clones, approximately 90% occurring once. The material sequenced was CD4+ or CD8+ T cells sorted from blood, taken in a trial of the OX40 agonist ivuxolimab. Receptor source: an adult with an advanced solid tumor such as melanoma, head and neck, liver or kidney cancer.

The chain carries TRBV4-2 and TRBJ1-6; D is unclear. Germline loops: CDR1 LGHNA, CDR2 YNFKEQ. This CDR3 is built from 15 residues. The V gene lost 0 bases and the J gene lost 7 bases, with 10 bases spanning the gap. CDR3: CASSQEGGGNSPLHF. The CDR3 coding sequence is TGTGCCAGCAGCCAAGAAGGCGGAGGGAATTCACCCCTCCACTTT.

V usage is TRBV27 and J usage is TRBJ1-1; the match to TRBD1 covers 7 bases. Germline V lookup: CDR1 MNHEY, CDR2 SMNVEV (reference sequence). V shed 5 bases, J shed 1 base, and the junction held 10 bases outside the gene matches. CDR3 size: 16 residues. The CDR3 DNA sequence: TGTGCCAGCAGTCAACGGGACAGACTTTCGAACACTGAAGCTTTCTTT. Residues: CASSQRDRLSNTEAFF.

This clone has only one observation. The chain uses TRBV10-1 and TRBJ1-1; 7 bases match TRBD1. The ends lost 5 bases at V and 4 bases at J; junction bases unmatched: 10. The CDR3 loop spans 15 amino acids. CDR1 is WNHNN and CDR2 is SYGVQD in the germline V gene (reference sequence). CDR3 in amino acids: CASSTTTGYGTEAFF. For the CDR3, the DNA is TGCGCCAGCAGTACTACGACAGGGTACGGCACTGAAGCTTTCTTT.

The chain couples TRBV15 to TRBJ2-7, with 9 bases aligning to TRBD1. Trimming at V came to 3 bases and at J to 4 bases, leaving 7 bases not matched to a gene. The length of the CDR3 is 15 residues. From germline, CDR1 is LNHNV and CDR2 YYDKDF (reference sequence). DNA for the CDR3: TGTGCCACCAGCAGGGACCGGGACAGGGCTTACGAGCAGTACTTC. Encoded protein: CATSRDRDRAYEQYF.

This clone is classed as medium-sized. The gene calls are TRBV7-3 and TRBJ2-3; 8 bases line up with TRBD2. V shed 3 bases and J 4 bases; nucleotides not matched to a gene: 6. CDR1 and CDR2 from the germline V gene are SGHTA and FQGTGA. The CDR3 consists of 15 residues. In DNA form, the CDR3 reads TGTGCCAGCAGCTTCGGAGCGGGAGCGGCAGATACGCAGTATTTT. Amino acids: CASSFGAGAADTQYF.

The chain uses TRBV19 and TRBJ2-3; 9 bases match TRBD2. V shed 3 bases, J shed 3 bases, and the junction held 4 bases outside the gene matches. The CDR3 extends over 15 amino acids. Germline values: CDR1 LNHDA, CDR2 SQIVND (reference sequence). CDR3 coding DNA: TGTGCCAGTAGTATGTTAGCGGGGGAAACAGATACGCAGTATTTT. Translation gives CASSMLAGETDTQYF. The entire variable domain, with the rest obtained from reference TRBV19 and TRBJ2-3, is as follows: DGGITQSPKYLFRKEGQNVTLSCEQNLNHDAMYWYRQDPGQGLRLIYYSQIVNDFQKGDIAEGYSVSREKKESFPLTVTSAQKNPTAFYLCASSMLAGETDTQYFGPGTRLTVL.

The chain employs TRBV6-4 and TRBJ2-3; D perhaps matches TRBD1 (6 bases). The germline CDR1 and CDR2 sequences are MRHNA and SNTAGT. The CDR3 contains 14 residues. The V end lost 4 bases, the J end lost 0 bases, and 8 bases lay between the germline ends. CDR3 residues: CASSAGASTDTQYF. The CDR3, as DNA: TGTGCCAGCAGTGCAGGGGCTAGCACAGATACGCAGTATTTT.

The chain carries TRBV7-9 and TRBJ2-7; D not resolved. The germline V gene has CDR1 SEHNR and CDR2 FQNEAQ (reference sequence). This CDR3 comprises 12 residues. The V end lost 1 base, the J end lost 7 bases, and 8 bases lay between the germline ends. CDR3 region: CASSLDIQEQYF. The CDR3 nucleotides are TGTGCCAGCAGCTTAGACATACAAGAGCAGTACTTC.

The V call is TRBV6-6, the J call TRBJ1-2; D is ambiguous. Trimming took 4 bases from V and 6 from J, leaving 6 bases between them. The CDR3 consists of 11 residues. The germline gives CDR1 MNHNY, CDR2 SVGAGI (reference sequence). CDR3 protein: CASSSGNGYTF. DNA for the CDR3: TGTGCCAGCAGTTCGGGGAATGGCTACACCTTC.

This chain links TRBV6-5 with TRBJ1-1; TRBD1 is a possible D gene (5 bases). There are 12 residues in the CDR3. The germline V gene has CDR1 MNHEY and CDR2 SVGAGI. V was trimmed by 7 bases and J by 8 bases, leaving 14 bases between them. CDR3 coding DNA: TGTGCCAGCACCACGGGGGGAGCAGAAGCTTTCTTT. This encodes CASTTGGAEAFF.

CDR3 amino acids: CASRETGTISQPQHF. CDR3 nucleotides: TGTGCCAGCAGGGAGACAGGTACCATCTCTCAGCCCCAGCATTTT. V usage is TRBV6-1 and J usage is TRBJ1-5, with D possibly matching TRBD1 (6 bases). Per germline, CDR1 MNHNS and CDR2 SASEGT. V was cut by 6 bases and J by 6 bases, with 18 bases left in between. This CDR3 has 15 residues.

The V call is TRBV29-1, the J call TRBJ1-1; weak D call: TRBD1 (5 bases). In germline, CDR1 is SQVTM, CDR2 ANQGSEA. The CDR3 runs 14 residues. V was cut by 3 bases and J by 3 bases, with 14 bases left in between. In nucleotides, the CDR3 is TGCAGCGTTGACGGGTACGAAGGGGACACTGAAGCTTTCTTT. It translates to CSVDGYEGDTEAFF.

In this sample, this clone turned up a few times. This chain connects TRBV6-5 to TRBJ1-5; 10 bases match TRBD1. Germline V CDR1 and CDR2: MNHEY, SVGAGI. The length of the CDR3 is 14 residues. V dropped 6 bases and J dropped 4; count of bases not matched to a gene: 3. CDR3 DNA sequence: TGTGCCAGCAGGGGACAGGGGATAAATCAGCCCCAGCATTTT. Translation: CASRGQGINQPQHF.

The chain links TRBV2 to TRBJ1-6; D gene ambiguous. CDR1 and CDR2 (germline): SNHLY, FYNNEI. The CDR3 consists of 11 residues. V was trimmed by 4 bases and J by 9 bases, leaving 4 bases between them. CDR3 coding DNA: TGTGCCAGCAGTGTCCGTTCACCCCTCCACTTT. Its translation is CASSVRSPLHF.

J is TRBJ1-2 and V is TRBV29-1; the D gene is possibly TRBD1 (6 bases). CDR3 length equals 13 residues. Germline values: CDR1 SQVTM, CDR2 ANQGSEA. V dropped 4 bases and J dropped 7 bases, with 16 bases sitting between them. In nucleotides, the CDR3 is TGCAGCGTTGTTGCAGGGGCAAGAGGTGGCTACACCTTC. It specifies CSVVAGARGGYTF.

This clone was counted a few times. The chain carries TRBV30 and TRBJ1-1, with TRBD1 as a possible D gene (5 bases). V was cut by 8 bases and J by 1 base, with 8 bases left in between. CDR1 and CDR2 from the germline V gene are GTSNPN and SVGIG (reference sequence). The CDR3 sequence is 11 residues long. The CDR3 DNA reads TGTGCCCGAGGGGAGAACACTGAAGCTTTCTTT. This encodes CARGENTEAFF.

The rearrangement uses TRBV30 and TRBJ2-3; TRBD2 matches 15 bases. Germline V CDR1 and CDR2: GTSNPN, SVGIG (reference sequence). Trimming removed 2 bases from V and 4 bases from J; junction bases left unmatched: 7. This CDR3 comprises 17 residues. The CDR3 reads CAWSQGTSGRLADTQYF. The CDR3 DNA reads TGTGCCTGGAGTCAAGGGACTAGCGGGAGGTTGGCAGATACGCAGTATTTT.

The chain employs TRBV5-5 and TRBJ1-1, with D possibly TRBD1 on 6 matching bases. CDR3 size: 13 residues. Per germline, CDR1 SGHKS and CDR2 YYEKEE (reference sequence). V lost 0 bases, J lost 3 bases, and 6 bases lay in between. CDR3: CASSLDRDTEAFF. In nucleotides, the CDR3 is TGTGCCAGCAGCTTGGACAGGGACACTGAAGCTTTCTTT.